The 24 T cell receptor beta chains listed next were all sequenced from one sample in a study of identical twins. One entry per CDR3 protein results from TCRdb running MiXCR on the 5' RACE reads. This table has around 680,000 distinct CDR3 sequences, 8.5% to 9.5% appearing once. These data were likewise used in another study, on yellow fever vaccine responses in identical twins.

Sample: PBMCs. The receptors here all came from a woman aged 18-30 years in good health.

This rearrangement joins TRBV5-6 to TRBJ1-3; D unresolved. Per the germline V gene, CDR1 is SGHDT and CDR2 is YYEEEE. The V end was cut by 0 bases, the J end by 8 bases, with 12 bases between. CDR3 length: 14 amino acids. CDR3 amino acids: CASSLELYGDTIYF. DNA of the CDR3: TGTGCCAGCAGCTTGGAGCTATACGGAGACACCATATATTTT.

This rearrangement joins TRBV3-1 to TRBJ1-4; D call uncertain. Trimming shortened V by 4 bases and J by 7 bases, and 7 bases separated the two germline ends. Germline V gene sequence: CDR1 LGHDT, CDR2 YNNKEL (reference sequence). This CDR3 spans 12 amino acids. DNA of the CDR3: TGTGCCAGCAGCCGCCTTAGTGAAAAACTGTTTTTT. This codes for CASSRLSEKLFF.

The chain's CDR3 is CSARDMVRKLSYEQYF. The CDR3 bases are TGCAGTGCTAGAGATATGGTACGGAAACTCTCCTACGAGCAGTACTTC. The rearrangement joins TRBV20-1 to TRBJ2-7, with D uncertain. The germline V gene has CDR1 DFQATT and CDR2 SNEGSKA (reference sequence). V lost 0 bases and J lost 0, with 15 bases in between. This CDR3 spans 16 amino acids.

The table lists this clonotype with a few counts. CDR3 bases: TGTGCCAGCACCCCCAAGCTAGCGGAGTTCACCGGGGAGCTGTTTTTT. Protein sequence: CASTPKLAEFTGELFF. The V call is TRBV6-1, the J call TRBJ2-2; 7 bases are a match to TRBD2. Germline assignment: CDR1 MNHNS and CDR2 SASEGT. This CDR3 is 16 amino acids long. Germline trimming cut 7 bases from V and 4 bases from J; bases unmatched to any gene: 12.

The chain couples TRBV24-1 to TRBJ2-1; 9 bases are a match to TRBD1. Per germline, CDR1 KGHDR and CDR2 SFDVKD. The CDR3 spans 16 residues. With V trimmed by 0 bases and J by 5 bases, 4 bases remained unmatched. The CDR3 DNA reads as TGTGCCACCAGTGATTTGATGGGACAGGGTAACAATGAGCAGTTCTTC. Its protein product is CATSDLMGQGNNEQFF.

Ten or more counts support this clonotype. The CDR3 reads CASSFAGTYEQYF. CDR3 coding DNA: TGTGCCAGCAGCTTTGCGGGCACCTACGAGCAGTACTTC. The chain employs TRBV12-3 or TRBV12-4 and TRBJ2-7, with D perhaps TRBD2 (5 bases). The CDR3 consists of 13 residues. Trimming shortened V by 6 bases and J by 2 bases, and 11 bases separated the two germline ends.

The CDR3 reads CASILAGGTDTQYF. DNA of the CDR3: TGTGCCAGCATCCTAGCGGGGGGCACAGATACGCAGTATTTT. The chain carries TRBV12-3 or TRBV12-4 and TRBJ2-3, with 10 nucleotides matching TRBD2. The CDR3 loop spans 14 amino acids. The V and J ends lost 7 bases and 1 base, in that order; junction bases with no gene match: 2.

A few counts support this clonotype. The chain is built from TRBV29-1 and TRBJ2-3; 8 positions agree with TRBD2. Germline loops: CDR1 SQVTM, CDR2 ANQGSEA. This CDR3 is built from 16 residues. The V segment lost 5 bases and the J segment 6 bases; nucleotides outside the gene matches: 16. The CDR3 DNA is TGCAGCGTTCTGACTAGCGAGAACCTTCATGCGGATACGCAGTATTTT. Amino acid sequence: CSVLTSENLHADTQYF.

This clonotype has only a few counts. CDR3 protein: CASSVIMNTGELFF. DNA of the CDR3: TGTGCCAGCAGTGTCATTATGAACACCGGGGAGCTGTTTTTT. This rearrangement joins TRBV2 to TRBJ2-2; D not certain. The V end lost 4 bases, the J end lost 1 base, and 7 bases lay between the germline ends. There are 14 residues in the CDR3. From germline, CDR1 is SNHLY and CDR2 FYNNEI.

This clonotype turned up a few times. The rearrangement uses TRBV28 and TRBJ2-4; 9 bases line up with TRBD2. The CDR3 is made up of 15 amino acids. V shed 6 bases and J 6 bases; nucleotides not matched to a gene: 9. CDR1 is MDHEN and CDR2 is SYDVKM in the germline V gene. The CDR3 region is CASRTSGGTLNIQYF. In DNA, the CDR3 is TGTGCCAGCAGAACAAGCGGGGGGACCTTAAACATTCAGTACTTC.

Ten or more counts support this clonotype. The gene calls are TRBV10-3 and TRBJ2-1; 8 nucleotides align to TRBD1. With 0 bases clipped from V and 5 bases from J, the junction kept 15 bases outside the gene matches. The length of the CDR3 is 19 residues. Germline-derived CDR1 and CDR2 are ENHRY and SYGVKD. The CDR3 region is CAISESNMGQGARHNEQFF. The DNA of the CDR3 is TGTGCCATCAGTGAGTCGAATATGGGCCAGGGGGCGCGCCACAATGAGCAGTTCTTC.

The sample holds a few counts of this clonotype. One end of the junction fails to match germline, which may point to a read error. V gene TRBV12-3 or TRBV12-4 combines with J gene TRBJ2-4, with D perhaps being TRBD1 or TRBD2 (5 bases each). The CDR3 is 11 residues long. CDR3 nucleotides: TGTGCCAGCAGTGCCGGGACGGTCCGCGACTTC. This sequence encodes CASSAGTVRDF.

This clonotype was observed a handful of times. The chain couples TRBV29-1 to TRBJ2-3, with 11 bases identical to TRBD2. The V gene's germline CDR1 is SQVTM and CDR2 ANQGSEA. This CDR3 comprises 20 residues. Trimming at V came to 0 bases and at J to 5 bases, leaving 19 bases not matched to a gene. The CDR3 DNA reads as TGCAGCGTTGAAGATCTTCGTGGTTTCGGGCTAGCGGGAGGAATAGATACGCAGTATTTT. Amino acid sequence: CSVEDLRGFGLAGGIDTQYF.

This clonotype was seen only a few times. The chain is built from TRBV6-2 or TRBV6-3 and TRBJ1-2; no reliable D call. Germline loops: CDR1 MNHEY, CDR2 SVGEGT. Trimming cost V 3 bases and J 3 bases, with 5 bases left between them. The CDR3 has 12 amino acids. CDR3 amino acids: CASSYWDYGYTF. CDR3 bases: TGTGCCAGCAGTTATTGGGACTATGGCTACACCTTC.

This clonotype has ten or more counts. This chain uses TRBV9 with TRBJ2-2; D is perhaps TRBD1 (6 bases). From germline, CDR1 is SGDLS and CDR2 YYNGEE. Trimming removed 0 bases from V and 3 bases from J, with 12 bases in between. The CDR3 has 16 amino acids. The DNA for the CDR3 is TGTGCCAGCAGCGTAGTAGGGGGTTCGGACACCGGGGAGCTGTTTTTT. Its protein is CASSVVGGSDTGELFF.

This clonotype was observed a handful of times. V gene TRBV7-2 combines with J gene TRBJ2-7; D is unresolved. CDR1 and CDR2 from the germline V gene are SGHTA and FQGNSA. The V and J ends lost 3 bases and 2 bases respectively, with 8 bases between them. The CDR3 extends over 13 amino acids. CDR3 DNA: TGTGCCAGCAGCTTGCGGTCCCCCTACGAGCAGTACTTC. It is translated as CASSLRSPYEQYF. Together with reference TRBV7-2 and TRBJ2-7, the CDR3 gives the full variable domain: GAGVSQSPSNKVTEKGKDVELRCDPISGHTALYWYRQSLGQGLEFLIYFQGNSAPDKSGLPSDRFSAERTGGSVSTLTIQRTQQEDSAVYLCASSLRSPYEQYFGPGTRLTVT.

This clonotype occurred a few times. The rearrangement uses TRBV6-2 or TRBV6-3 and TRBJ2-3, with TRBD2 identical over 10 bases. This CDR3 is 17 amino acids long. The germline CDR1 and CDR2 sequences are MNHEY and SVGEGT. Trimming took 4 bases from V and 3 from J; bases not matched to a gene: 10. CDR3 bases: TGTGCCAGCAGTTTCCCGCTAGCGGGAGTCGAAACAGATACGCAGTATTTT. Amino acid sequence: CASSFPLAGVETDTQYF.

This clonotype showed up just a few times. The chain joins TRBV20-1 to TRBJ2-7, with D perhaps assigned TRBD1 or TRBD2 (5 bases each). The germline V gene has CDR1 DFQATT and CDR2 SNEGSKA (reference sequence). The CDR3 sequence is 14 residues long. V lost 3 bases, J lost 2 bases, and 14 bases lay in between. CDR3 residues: CSASLGDRAYEQYF. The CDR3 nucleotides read TGCAGTGCTAGTCTTGGGGACCGGGCCTACGAGCAGTACTTC.

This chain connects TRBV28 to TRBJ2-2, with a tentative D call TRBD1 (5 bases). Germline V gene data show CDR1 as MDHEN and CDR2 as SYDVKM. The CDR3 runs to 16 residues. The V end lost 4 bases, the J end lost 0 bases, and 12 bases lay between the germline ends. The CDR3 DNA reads TGTGCCAGCAGTTGGTTACAGGCCGCGAACACCGGGGAGCTGTTTTTT. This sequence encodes CASSWLQAANTGELFF.

CDR3: CASVLAGAPGAPGELFF. The CDR3 region has the DNA TGTGCCAGCGTGCTAGCGGGAGCCCCCGGGGCACCCGGGGAGCTGTTTTTT. The chain carries TRBV2 and TRBJ2-2; 10 bases are shared with TRBD2. Germline assignment: CDR1 SNHLY and CDR2 FYNNEI. With 8 bases clipped from V and 6 bases from J, the junction kept 15 bases outside the gene matches. The CDR3 is 17 amino acids. Filled out from reference TRBV2 and TRBJ2-2, the complete variable domain reads EPEVTQTPSHQVTQMGQEVILRCVPISNHLYFYWYRQILGQKVEFLVSFYNNEISEKSEIFDDQFSVERPDGSNFTLKIRSTKLEDSAMYFCASVLAGAPGAPGELFFGEGSRLTVL.

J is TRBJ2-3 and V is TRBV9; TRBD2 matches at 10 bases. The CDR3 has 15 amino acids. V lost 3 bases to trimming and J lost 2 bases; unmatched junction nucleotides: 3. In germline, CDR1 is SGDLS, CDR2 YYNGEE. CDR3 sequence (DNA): TGTGCCAGCAGCGCGACTAGCGGGTTCACAGATACGCAGTATTTT. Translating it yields CASSATSGFTDTQYF.

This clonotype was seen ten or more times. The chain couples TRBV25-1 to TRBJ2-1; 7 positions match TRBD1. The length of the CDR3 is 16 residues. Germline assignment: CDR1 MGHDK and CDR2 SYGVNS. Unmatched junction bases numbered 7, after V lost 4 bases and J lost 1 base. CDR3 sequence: CASSGHRGGSYNEQFF. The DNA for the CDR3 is TGTGCCAGCAGTGGCCACAGGGGTGGTTCCTACAATGAGCAGTTCTTC.

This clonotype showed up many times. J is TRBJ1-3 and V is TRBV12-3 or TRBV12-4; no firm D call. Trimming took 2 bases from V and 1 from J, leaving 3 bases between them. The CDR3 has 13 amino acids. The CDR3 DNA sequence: TGTGCCAGCAGTTTATATTCTGGAAACACCATATATTTT. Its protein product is CASSLYSGNTIYF.

CDR3 residues: CASSDGTSGGYNEQFF. In DNA form, the CDR3 reads TGTGCCAGCAGCGACGGGACTAGCGGGGGGTACAATGAGCAGTTCTTC. The chain uses TRBV9 and TRBJ2-1; TRBD2 agrees at 15 bases. V trimming: 3 bases; J trimming: 4 bases; junction bases outside the gene matches: 2. CDR3 length equals 16 residues. CDR1 is SGDLS and CDR2 is YYNGEE in the germline V gene.